The T cell receptor beta chain under discussion was sequenced for a study of technical replicates of blood from several donors. Germline values: CDR1 MNHEY, CDR2 SVGAGI. Trimming cost V 7 bases and J 5 bases, with 20 bases left between them. CDR3 length: 15 amino acids. Method: immunoSEQ multiplex PCR; TCRdb's copy keeps in-frame clones and lacks some. The table has about 68,000 clones, about 97% seen once. The origin of this receptor is a human donor in good health. The sample comprised T cells isolated from PBMCs. The genes are TRBV6-5 and TRBJ2-5; maybe TRBD1 (6 bases). The CDR3 region is CASKGITSGDETQYF. Written as DNA, the CDR3 is TGTGCCAGCAAAGGAATTACATCAGGGGACGAGACCCAGTACTTC.